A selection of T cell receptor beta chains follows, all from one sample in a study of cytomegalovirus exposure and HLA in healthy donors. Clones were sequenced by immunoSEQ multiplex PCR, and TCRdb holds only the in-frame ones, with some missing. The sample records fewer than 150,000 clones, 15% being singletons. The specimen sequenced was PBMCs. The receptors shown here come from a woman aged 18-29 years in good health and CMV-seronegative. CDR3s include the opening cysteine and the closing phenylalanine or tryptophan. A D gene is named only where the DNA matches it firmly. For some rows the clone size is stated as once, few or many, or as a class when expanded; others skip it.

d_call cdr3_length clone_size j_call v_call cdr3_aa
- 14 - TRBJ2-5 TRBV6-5 CASSYSMTEETQYF
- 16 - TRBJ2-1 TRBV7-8 CASSGTGLLGLNEQFF
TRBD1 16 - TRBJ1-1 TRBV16 CASSQGRQGKATEAFF
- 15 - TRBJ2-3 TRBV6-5 CASSPLSAAKDTQYF
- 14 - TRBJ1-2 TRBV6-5 CASSYDTTNYGYTF
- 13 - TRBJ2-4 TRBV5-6 CASSFTLLTGQYF
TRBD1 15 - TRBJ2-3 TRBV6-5 CASTLDRGRPDTQYF
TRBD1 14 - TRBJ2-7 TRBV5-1 CASSLRTGAYEQYF
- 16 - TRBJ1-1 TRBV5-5 CASSQYREIPNTEAFF
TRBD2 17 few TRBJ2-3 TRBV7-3 CASSPLVAGGLTGTQYF
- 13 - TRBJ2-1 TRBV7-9 CASSFPAINEQFF
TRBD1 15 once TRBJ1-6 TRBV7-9 CASSTSDRDALTLHF
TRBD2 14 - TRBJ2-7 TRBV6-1 CASSGIAGADEQYF
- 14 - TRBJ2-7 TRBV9 CASSVEGSRDEQYF
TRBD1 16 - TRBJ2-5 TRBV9 CASSVGGQNPQETQYF
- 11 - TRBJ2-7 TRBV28 CASSLSGEQYF
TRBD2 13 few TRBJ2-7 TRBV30 CAWNPGGSYEQYF
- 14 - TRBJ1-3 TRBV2 CASIPGDSGNTIYF
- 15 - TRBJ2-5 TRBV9 CASSPPQGGQETQYF
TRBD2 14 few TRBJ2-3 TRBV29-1 CSGQLAGVGDTQYF
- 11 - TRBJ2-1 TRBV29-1 CSVRLANEQFF
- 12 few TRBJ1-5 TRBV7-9 CASSGDNQPQHF
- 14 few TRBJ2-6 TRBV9 CASSVAPGANVLTF
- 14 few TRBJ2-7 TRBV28 CASSLPGQSYEQYF
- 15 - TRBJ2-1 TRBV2 CASSARLSSYNEQFF
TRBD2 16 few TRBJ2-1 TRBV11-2 CASSSLLAGAYNEQFF
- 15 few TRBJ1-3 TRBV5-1 CASSAQSSSGNTIYF
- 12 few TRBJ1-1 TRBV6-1 CASSEGGVEAFF